This entry lists 30 T cell receptor beta chains sequenced from one sample in a study of post-analysis software for immune sequencing data (dated by TCRdb to about 2015). The library came from PCR. Sequencing was performed on an Illumina HiSeq 2500. Unique molecular identifiers were incorporated into TCR beta cDNA libraries to reduce PCR and sequencing biases. TCRdb reprocessing: public reads trimmed at Q25 with fastp, clones called with MiXCR, in-frame beta chains kept. For every CDR3 protein sequence, its rows merge into one entry that carries the most common genes and DNA. In all, the sample holds approximately 730,000 distinct CDR3 sequences, and about 27% of those were seen once. In total, the top ten clones hold under 0.7% of the sample. These receptors have no identified antigens. The paper as a whole reports these results and caveats: Significantly higher frequencies in patients than in controls were found for roughly 5 TRBV segments, including TRBV5-6, TRBV5-1 and TRBV20-1.

The sequenced sample was blood. The receptors here all came from a girl aged 5-17 years with multiple sclerosis.

The J gene is TRBJ2-7, the V gene TRBV3-1; D tentatively reads TRBD1 or TRBD2 (5 bases each). CDR3 length: 16 amino acids. Between the trimmed V and J ends, which lost 4 bases and 0 bases, there was a span of 16 bases. CDR1 and CDR2 from the germline V gene are LGHDT and YNNKEL (reference sequence). The CDR3 DNA reads as TGTGCCAGCAGCCGAAACCAGGGCCGGGGCTCCTACGAGCAGTACTTC. It translates to CASSRNQGRGSYEQYF.

This clonotype has a handful of counts. The rearrangement links TRBV27 to TRBJ2-2, with D perhaps matching TRBD2 (5 bases). V was pared by 4 bases and J by 9 bases, with 9 bases between. Germline loops: CDR1 MNHEY, CDR2 SMNVEV (reference sequence). This CDR3 has 12 residues. CDR3 in DNA: TGTGCCAGCAGTTGGGGAGCTAGGGAGCTGTTTTTT. It yields the protein CASSWGARELFF.

The chain links TRBV2 to TRBJ2-7; 9 nucleotides agree with TRBD2. This CDR3 comprises 20 residues. Per the germline V gene, CDR1 is SNHLY and CDR2 is FYNNEI. V gave up 4 bases and J gave up 5 bases; unmatched junction bases: 24. The CDR3 here is CASSARGIAWGSGSPHEQYF. The CDR3 nucleotides read TGTGCCAGCAGTGCCCGCGGGATAGCCTGGGGTAGCGGGAGTCCCCACGAGCAGTACTTC.

This chain uses TRBV3-1 with TRBJ1-4; D is undetermined. Germline CDR1 reads LGHDT; CDR2 reads YNNKEL (reference sequence). This CDR3 comprises 12 residues. Trimming cost V 6 bases and J 0 bases, with 2 bases left between them. The CDR3 nucleotides are TGTGCCAGCAGGACAACTAATGAAAAACTGTTTTTT. It translates to CASRTTNEKLFF.

This clonotype was found a few times. The chain couples TRBV11-2 to TRBJ2-6; D is possibly TRBD1 or TRBD2 (5 bases each). Germline V gives CDR1 SGHAT, CDR2 FQNNGV. This CDR3 has 16 amino acids. V was clipped by 4 bases and J by 4 bases, with 14 bases between them. CDR3 in DNA: TGTGCCAGCAGCTCGCTGGGACCCGTCGGGGCCAACGTCCTGACTTTC. It codes for CASSSLGPVGANVLTF.

At least ten counts were recorded for this clonotype. This rearrangement joins TRBV29-1 to TRBJ2-1; possible D gene TRBD1, 6 bases. The CDR3 is made up of 13 amino acids. Trimming left V 3 bases short and J 6 bases short, with 12 bases between. Germline V CDR1 and CDR2: SQVTM, ANQGSEA. CDR3 amino acids: CSVDRGWGNEQFF. The CDR3 nucleotides are TGCAGCGTTGACAGGGGATGGGGCAATGAGCAGTTCTTC.

In regard to this clonotype: The junction differs from germline at one of its ends, possibly a read error. This chain joins TRBV20-1 and TRBJ2-7; D is uncertain. The DNA matches TRBJ2-5 better at its end, which makes the J call doubtful. Germline V gives CDR1 DFQATT, CDR2 SNEGSKA (reference sequence). The CDR3 covers 11 residues. The CDR3 loop reads CIARSRETQYF. CDR3 bases: TGCATTGCTAGGTCGCGGGAGACCCAGTACTTC.

This clonotype turned up a few times. The V call is TRBV7-9, the J call TRBJ1-2; the match to TRBD1 covers 9 bases. Germline-derived CDR1 and CDR2 are SEHNR and FQNEAQ (reference sequence). There are 15 residues in the CDR3. Trimming at V came to 2 bases and at J to 2 bases, leaving 3 bases not matched to a gene. CDR3 nucleotide sequence: TGTGCCAGCAGCTTAACAGGGGGCCAGAACTATGGCTACACCTTC. Translated, it gives CASSLTGGQNYGYTF.

This rearrangement joins TRBV6-1 to TRBJ2-6; possibly TRBD2 for D (5 bases). The CDR3 extends over 16 amino acids. V was pared by 4 bases and J by 1 base, with 11 bases between. Germline lookup yields CDR1 MNHNS and CDR2 SASEGT. The CDR3 coding sequence is TGTGCCAGCAGTGGAGGAAGAGGGTCTGGGGCCAACGTCCTGACTTTC. Encoded protein: CASSGGRGSGANVLTF.

This clonotype came up many times. The V call is TRBV20-1, the J call TRBJ2-5; possible D gene TRBD1, 5 bases. Trimming removed 5 bases from V and 0 bases from J, with 7 bases in between. The CDR3 totals 12 residues. The germline V gene has CDR1 DFQATT and CDR2 SNEGSKA (reference sequence). CDR3 DNA: TGCAGTGCTGACAGCTACCAAGAGACCCAGTACTTC. Protein: CSADSYQETQYF.

This clonotype was counted many times. The chain employs TRBV6-5 and TRBJ2-3, with D unresolved. The CDR3 spans 15 residues. V shed 1 base and J shed 5 bases, with 13 bases lying between them. CDR1 and CDR2 (germline): MNHEY, SVGAGI. CDR3 sequence reads: CASSYLSPIRDTQYF. CDR3 sequence (DNA): TGTGCCAGCAGTTACTTATCGCCCATAAGAGATACGCAGTATTTT.

The chain uses TRBV9 and TRBJ2-7; D remains unclear. Per the germline V gene, CDR1 is SGDLS and CDR2 is YYNGEE. Trimming took 3 bases from V and 2 from J, leaving 15 bases between them. The CDR3 covers 15 residues. This chain's CDR3 is CASSARGGGAYEQYF. CDR3 nucleotides: TGTGCCAGCAGCGCTCGTGGCGGCGGAGCCTACGAGCAGTACTTC.

CDR3 DNA: TGTGCCCGAGACAGGGGGCGCGTCAACGAGCAGTTCTTC. This gives the protein CARDRGRVNEQFF. The V and J genes are TRBV2 and TRBJ2-1, with 10 bases fitting TRBD1. Losses at the gene ends were 11 bases for V and 10 bases for J; bases not matched to a gene: 11. Germline CDR1 is SNHLY and CDR2 is FYNNEI. This CDR3 region has 13 residues.

A word on this clonotype: One end of the junction does not line up with germline, which may come from a read error. The chain is built from TRBV7-2 and TRBJ2-3; TRBD2 aligns across 7 bases. The germline gives CDR1 SGHTA, CDR2 FQGNSA. The CDR3 covers 15 residues. Here the CDR3 reads CASSLDLGGSDAQYF. As DNA, the CDR3 is TGTGCCAGCAGCTTAGACCTGGGGGGGTCAGATGCGCAGTATTTT. The complete variable domain, with remaining parts taken from reference TRBV7-2 and TRBJ2-3, reads GAGVSQSPSNKVTEKGKDVELRCDPISGHTALYWYRQSLGQGLEFLIYFQGNSAPDKSGLPSDRFSAERTGGSVSTLTIQRTQQEDSAVYLCASSLDLGGSDAQYFGPGTRLTVL.

V and J are TRBV7-2 and TRBJ2-3, with D maybe TRBD2 (5 bases). From germline, CDR1 is SGHTA and CDR2 FQGNSA. Trimming removed 8 bases at V and 2 bases at J, with 17 bases between. This CDR3 has 15 residues. The DNA for the CDR3 is TGTGCCAGCCAGCCGTTAGCGCCTTACACAGATACGCAGTATTTT. This sequence encodes CASQPLAPYTDTQYF.

The chain recombines TRBV7-2 with TRBJ2-3; D is possibly TRBD1 (5 bases). The V end lost 4 bases, the J end lost 4 bases, and 12 bases lay between the germline ends. The germline CDR1 and CDR2 sequences are SGHTA and FQGNSA. The CDR3 extends over 14 amino acids. CDR3 sequence reads: CASSSKLRADTQYF. The CDR3, as DNA: TGTGCCAGCAGCTCAAAACTCAGGGCAGATACGCAGTATTTT.

The CDR3 here is CASSYSVPAFSYNEQFF. The CDR3 coding sequence is TGTGCCAGCAGTTACTCAGTCCCAGCGTTCTCCTACAATGAGCAGTTCTTC. This rearrangement joins TRBV6-5 to TRBJ2-1; D unclear. V was clipped by 0 bases and J by 0 bases, with 12 bases between them. This CDR3 has 17 residues. The germline V gene encodes CDR1 MNHEY and CDR2 SVGAGI.

The gene calls are TRBV7-9 and TRBJ2-7, with unresolved D. The V gene lost 5 bases and the J gene lost 12 bases, with 14 bases spanning the gap. CDR3 length equals 11 residues. Germline-derived CDR1 and CDR2 are SEHNR and FQNEAQ (reference sequence). CDR3: CASSQARESYF. CDR3 nucleotides: TGTGCCAGCAGCCAAGCCCGCGAATCGTACTTC. The full variable domain, completed using reference TRBV7-9 and TRBJ2-7, is DTGVSQNPRHKITKRGQNVTFRCDPISEHNRLYWYRQTLGQGPEFLTYFQNEAQLEKSRLLSDRFSAERPKGSFSTLEIQRTEQGDSAMYLCASSQARESYFGPGTRLTVT.

This clonotype has a single count. J is TRBJ2-1 and V is TRBV20-1; maybe TRBD2 (5 bases). Germline V gene sequence: CDR1 DFQATT, CDR2 SNEGSKA (reference sequence). The CDR3 is made up of 12 amino acids. V lost 5 bases, J lost 10 bases, and 15 bases lay in between. The DNA of the CDR3 is TGCAGTGCTCCCCGACGGGGTTACGAGCAGTTCTTC. It translates to CSAPRRGYEQFF.

V is TRBV24-1 and J is TRBJ2-1, with D perhaps matching TRBD1 (6 bases). This CDR3 is built from 14 residues. Per germline, CDR1 KGHDR and CDR2 SFDVKD. Trimming cost V 2 bases and J 10 bases, with 14 bases left between them. The CDR3 region is CATSDSTGTREQFF. CDR3 sequence (DNA): TGTGCCACCAGTGATTCCACCGGGACAAGGGAGCAGTTCTTC.

The chain uses TRBV20-1 and TRBJ1-2; 8 bases are a match to TRBD1. Germline-derived CDR1 and CDR2 are DFQATT and SNEGSKA (reference sequence). This CDR3 is 12 amino acids long. Germline trimming cut 3 bases from V and 4 bases from J; bases unmatched to any gene: 1. CDR3 bases: TGCAGTGCTAGCCAGGGGGCCTATGGCTACACCTTC. Residues: CSASQGAYGYTF.

This clonotype was counted a few times. The chain joins TRBV3-1 to TRBJ2-3, with D tentatively TRBD2 (6 bases). The CDR3 contains 15 residues. In germline, CDR1 is LGHDT, CDR2 YNNKEL (reference sequence). Between the trimmed V and J ends, which lost 2 bases and 4 bases, there was a span of 13 bases. The CDR3 coding sequence is TGTGCCAGCAGCCAATCTTATAGGGAGGCAGATACGCAGTATTTT. Amino acids: CASSQSYREADTQYF.

With regard to this clonotype: The junction and the germline gene differ at one end; a read error may be behind it. The J gene is TRBJ1-5, the V gene TRBV10-2, with TRBD1 as a possible D gene (5 bases). Germline V gene sequence: CDR1 WSHSY, CDR2 SAAADI. This CDR3 has 15 amino acids. Here the CDR3 reads CACSESGGANQPQHF. The CDR3 DNA follows: TGCGCCTGCAGTGAGTCGGGAGGGGCGAATCAGCCCCAGCATTTT.

This clonotype was observed a single time. J is TRBJ2-7 and V is TRBV7-9; a possible D gene is TRBD1 (6 bases). The CDR3 is made up of 16 amino acids. V was clipped by 5 bases and J by 0 bases, with 17 bases between them. Germline loops: CDR1 SEHNR, CDR2 FQNEAQ (reference sequence). CDR3 protein: CASSPQQGRSSYEQYF. CDR3 bases: TGTGCCAGCAGCCCGCAACAGGGAAGGAGCTCCTACGAGCAGTACTTC.

The genes are TRBV2 and TRBJ1-2; D call uncertain. The CDR3 is 14 residues long. Looked up from germline, CDR1 is SNHLY and CDR2 is FYNNEI. The ends were cut back, 2 bases at V and 8 bases at J, with 15 bases in the middle. CDR3 nucleotide sequence: TGTGCCAGCAGTGAACTCTCGACGGTCTACGGCTACACCTTC. Encoded protein: CASSELSTVYGYTF.

This clonotype was observed many times. The V and J genes are TRBV10-3 and TRBJ2-1; D call uncertain. This CDR3 is built from 15 residues. Between the trimmed V and J ends, which lost 0 bases and 7 bases, there was a span of 13 bases. Germline assignment: CDR1 ENHRY and CDR2 SYGVKD. CDR3 residues: CAISESAVPENEQFF. The CDR3 DNA sequence: TGTGCCATCAGTGAGTCGGCGGTCCCAGAGAATGAGCAGTTCTTC.

The chain combines TRBV6-6 with TRBJ2-3; 8 bases fit TRBD2. CDR1 is MNHNY, CDR2 SVGAGI, per germline (reference sequence). V lost 6 bases and J lost 2; bases outside the gene matches: 7. CDR3 size: 15 residues. The CDR3 sequence: CASRAIAGSTDTQYF. The DNA for the CDR3 is TGTGCCAGCAGAGCCATAGCGGGATCCACAGATACGCAGTATTTT.

The CDR3 region is CSARNRGLNEQFF. Written as DNA, the CDR3 is TGCAGTGCTAGAAATCGCGGTCTGAATGAGCAGTTCTTC. This chain joins TRBV20-1 and TRBJ2-1, with D hard to call. V dropped 2 bases and J dropped 7 bases, with 12 bases sitting between them. The CDR3 consists of 13 residues. Germline values: CDR1 DFQATT, CDR2 SNEGSKA (reference sequence).

The rearrangement uses TRBV28 and TRBJ1-2; D is perhaps TRBD1 (5 bases). The V end was cut by 2 bases, the J end by 5 bases, with 12 bases between. Germline V gene lookup returns CDR1 MDHEN and CDR2 SYDVKM. This CDR3 comprises 14 residues. The CDR3 here is CASSLQGRRYGYTF. The CDR3 coding sequence is TGTGCCAGCAGTTTACAGGGCAGGCGGTATGGCTACACCTTC.

The V call is TRBV7-2, the J call TRBJ2-1; D remains unclear. Trimming left V 0 bases short and J 7 bases short, with 16 bases between. Germline V CDR1 and CDR2: SGHTA, FQGNSA. The CDR3 has 16 residues. The CDR3 region has the DNA TGTGCCAGCAGCTTAGCTGGGCAGCGTCCCTTGAATGAGCAGTTCTTC. Encoded protein: CASSLAGQRPLNEQFF.